This passage covers 19 T cell receptor beta chains from one sample sequenced in a study of shared clonotypes between healthy human individuals. Sequencing used immunoSEQ multiplex PCR; TCRdb keeps in-frame clones, though not all of them. The table includes around 2,000,000 clones, about 94% detected once. Naivety among CD8 cells was defined by CD45RO negativity and positive CCR7 selection, thereby excluding terminally differentiated effector memory CD45RA+ cells. Material: naive CD8+ T cells sorted from blood. These receptors originate from a young man in good health.

This chain links TRBV19 with TRBJ2-2, with D unresolved. The CDR3 is 12 residues long. With 9 bases removed from V and 0 bases from J, the gap between germline ends came to 5 bases. Germline values: CDR1 LNHDA, CDR2 SQIVND (reference sequence). CDR3 protein: CASSANTGELFF. The CDR3 region has the DNA TGTGCCAGCTCAGCGAACACCGGGGAGCTGTTTTTT.

This sequence joins TRBV6-7 and TRBJ1-5; 8 bases line up with TRBD1. TRBV6-7 is assigned to the ORF class and has an uncertain function. After removal of 0 bases from V and 0 bases from J, the junction contained 7 bases not matched to a gene. The CDR3 contains 18 residues. The CDR3 sequence: CASSYSKFGQGSNQPQHF. The CDR3 DNA is TGTGCCAGCAGTTACTCGAAGTTTGGACAGGGTAGCAATCAGCCCCAGCATTTT.

The rearrangement uses TRBV11-2 and TRBJ1-1, with D tentatively TRBD1 (6 bases). V lost 4 bases and J lost 7, with 10 bases in between. This CDR3 comprises 12 residues. Germline lookup yields CDR1 SGHAT and CDR2 FQNNGV. The CDR3 sequence is CASSSRGDEAFF. CDR3 nucleotide sequence: TGTGCCAGCAGCTCCAGGGGAGATGAAGCTTTCTTT.

This chain connects TRBV13 to TRBJ1-1; D is undetermined. V lost 7 bases to trimming and J lost 6 bases, with 18 bases between them. CDR1 is PRHDT and CDR2 is FYEKMQ in the germline V gene (reference sequence). CDR3 size: 14 residues. CDR3 nucleotide sequence: TGTGCCAGCACCTCGGCGGGGAATTGGGCTGAAGCTTTCTTT. Protein: CASTSAGNWAEAFF.

This chain connects TRBV12-2 to TRBJ2-7; the table gives TRBD1 as D, unverified against the DNA. TRBV12-2 is described as a pseudogene. CDR3 size: 19 residues. CDR3 protein: CASRLGPLRQGSASYEQYF. CDR3 coding DNA: TGTGCAAGTCGCTTGGGTCCTCTCCGACAGGGGTCCGCATCCTACGAGCAGTACTTC.

The V call is TRBV27, the J call TRBJ2-1, with a weak D call TRBD1 (6 bases). Germline V gives CDR1 MNHEY, CDR2 SMNVEV (reference sequence). V was cut by 4 bases and J by 4 bases, with 17 bases left in between. The CDR3 is 16 residues long. The CDR3 nucleotides read TGTGCCAGCAGTTCCTCAGGGGTTTGGGGATACAATGAGCAGTTCTTC. Residues: CASSSSGVWGYNEQFF.

J is TRBJ2-1 and V is TRBV4-1; D gene unclear. The CDR3 length is 17 residues. Germline V gene data show CDR1 as MGHRA and CDR2 as YSYEKL. Trimming took off 1 base at V and 3 bases at J, with 16 bases between the two ends. CDR3 coding DNA: TGCGCCAGCAGCCAAGGAGCCGGGCCGTTAGACTACAATGAGCAGTTCTTC. Translation: CASSQGAGPLDYNEQFF.

The chain uses TRBV11-1 and TRBJ1-2; 10 nucleotides match TRBD1. After removal of 5 bases from V and 1 base from J, the junction contained 10 bases not matched to a gene. CDR3 length: 17 residues. Germline V gives CDR1 SGHAT, CDR2 FQDESV (reference sequence). The CDR3 DNA follows: TGTGCCAGCAGCCCTCGACCCGGGACAGGGGTTAACTATGGCTACACCTTC. It yields the protein CASSPRPGTGVNYGYTF.

The rearrangement joins TRBV4-1 to TRBJ2-7; D might be TRBD2 (6 bases). Trimming shortened V by 3 bases and J by 0 bases, and 12 bases separated the two germline ends. Germline V gives CDR1 MGHRA, CDR2 YSYEKL. This CDR3 is 15 amino acids long. The CDR3 nucleotides read TGCGCCAGCAGCCACGGCGCGGGGAACTCCTACGAGCAGTACTTC. Translated: CASSHGAGNSYEQYF.

The V call is TRBV7-2, the J call TRBJ2-3; 12 positions match TRBD2. The CDR3 covers 17 residues. V was clipped by 5 bases and J by 3 bases; unmatched bases: 9. Germline CDR1 reads SGHTA; CDR2 reads FQGNSA. In DNA, the CDR3 is TGTGCCAGCAGCCTGGGCCCGACTAGCGGGAGAACAGATACGCAGTATTTT. It encodes CASSLGPTSGRTDTQYF.

The chain carries TRBV28 and TRBJ1-6; 8 bases agree with TRBD1. Trimming removed 1 base from V and 10 bases from J; junction bases left unmatched: 15. The CDR3 consists of 18 residues. The germline CDR1 and CDR2 sequences are MDHEN and SYDVKM. In nucleotides, the CDR3 is TGTGCCAGCAGTTTATATCCCACCCTCAGGACAGGGTGGTCACCCCTCCACTTT. As protein: CASSLYPTLRTGWSPLHF.

This chain connects TRBV7-9 to TRBJ2-7; D not resolved. The CDR3 contains 14 residues. Germline assignment: CDR1 SEHNR and CDR2 FQNEAQ (reference sequence). Trimming took 1 base from V and 2 from J, leaving 9 bases between them. The CDR3 DNA sequence: TGTGCCAGCAGCTTAGAAGGCCGCCCCTACGAGCAGTACTTC. This sequence encodes CASSLEGRPYEQYF. Full variable domain (missing parts from reference TRBV7-9 and TRBJ2-7): DTGVSQNPRHKITKRGQNVTFRCDPISEHNRLYWYRQTLGQGPEFLTYFQNEAQLEKSRLLSDRFSAERPKGSFSTLEIQRTEQGDSAMYLCASSLEGRPYEQYFGPGTRLTVT.

V is TRBV28 and J is TRBJ2-1, with TRBD1 identical over 9 bases. The CDR3 runs 15 residues. The V and J ends lost 2 bases and 5 bases, in that order; junction bases with no gene match: 4. Germline CDR1 reads MDHEN; CDR2 reads SYDVKM. The chain's CDR3 is CASSLEQGANNEQFF. The CDR3 DNA is TGTGCCAGCAGTTTAGAACAGGGGGCCAACAATGAGCAGTTCTTC.

The V call is TRBV11-2, the J call TRBJ2-7; D is unresolved. The V and J ends lost 0 bases and 4 bases respectively, with 19 bases between them. The CDR3 runs 17 residues. Looked up from germline, CDR1 is SGHAT and CDR2 is FQNNGV. CDR3 loop: CASSLEWGMGKAYEQYF. The CDR3 coding sequence is TGTGCCAGCAGCTTAGAATGGGGTATGGGGAAAGCGTACGAGCAGTACTTC.

The DNA for the CDR3 is TGCGCCAGCAGCTTGGGGACACTACGGTACGAGCAGTACTTC. It codes for CASSLGTLRYEQYF. The chain uses TRBV5-1 and TRBJ2-7, with D maybe TRBD1 (5 bases). CDR3 length: 14 residues. Germline V lookup: CDR1 SGHRS, CDR2 YFSETQ. V lost 0 bases and J 4 bases, leaving 11 bases between the germline ends.

Remarks on this clone: Other DNA sequences in the same sample also yield this CDR3. V and J are TRBV19 and TRBJ2-7, with D hard to call. Trimming left V 0 bases short and J 4 bases short, with 4 bases between. The germline V gene encodes CDR1 LNHDA and CDR2 SQIVND (reference sequence). This CDR3 region has 12 residues. As DNA, the CDR3 is TGTGCCAGTAGTATAGATGGTTACGAGCAGTACTTC. This encodes CASSIDGYEQYF.

This chain joins TRBV11-2 and TRBJ2-1; 8 nucleotides agree with TRBD2. The CDR3 consists of 16 residues. With V trimmed by 4 bases and J by 2 bases, 7 bases remained unmatched. CDR1 and CDR2 from the germline V gene are SGHAT and FQNNGV. The CDR3 spells CASSWGTSPTYNEQFF. CDR3 coding DNA: TGTGCCAGCAGCTGGGGGACTAGTCCCACCTACAATGAGCAGTTCTTC. The complete variable domain, with remaining parts taken from reference TRBV11-2 and TRBJ2-1, reads EAGVAQSPRYKIIEKRQSVAFWCNPISGHATLYWYQQILGQGPKLLIQFQNNGVVDDSQLPKDRFSAERLKGVDSTLKIQPAKLEDSAVYLCASSWGTSPTYNEQFFGPGTRLTVL.

On this clone itself: This specimen includes other DNA sequences encoding the same CDR3. The rearrangement uses TRBV4-1 and TRBJ2-7; the D call may be TRBD1 or TRBD2 (6 bases each). Germline V gene sequence: CDR1 MGHRA, CDR2 YSYEKL. V shed 2 bases and J shed 2 bases, with 13 bases lying between them. The CDR3 has 15 residues. In nucleotides, the CDR3 is TGCGCCAGCAGCCAAAAGGAGGGGGTGACCTACGAGCAGTACTTC. Translation gives CASSQKEGVTYEQYF.

The chain links TRBV7-9 to TRBJ2-7; the match to TRBD2 covers 9 bases. The V gene end was trimmed by 1 base and the J gene end by 4 bases; junction bases not matched to a gene: 2. The germline gives CDR1 SEHNR, CDR2 FQNEAQ (reference sequence). The length of the CDR3 is 14 residues. This CDR3 reads CASSLGLAVYEQYF. CDR3 sequence (DNA): TGTGCCAGCAGCTTAGGACTAGCGGTTTACGAGCAGTACTTC.